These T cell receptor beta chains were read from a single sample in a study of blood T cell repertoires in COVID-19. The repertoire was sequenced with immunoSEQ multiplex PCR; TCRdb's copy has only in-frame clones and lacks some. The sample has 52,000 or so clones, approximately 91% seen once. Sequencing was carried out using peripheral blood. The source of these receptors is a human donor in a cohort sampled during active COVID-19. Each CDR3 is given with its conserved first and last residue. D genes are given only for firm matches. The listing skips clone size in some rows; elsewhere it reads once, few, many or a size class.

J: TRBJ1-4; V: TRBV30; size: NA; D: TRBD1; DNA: TGTGCCTGGAGTCAGGGGACAGGGGATTGGGAAAAACTGTTTTTT; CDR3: CAWSQGTGDWEKLFF
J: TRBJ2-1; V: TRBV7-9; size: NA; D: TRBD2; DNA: TGTGCCAGCAGCGGGGGACTAGCGGACAATGAGCAGTTCTTC; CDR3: CASSGGLADNEQFF
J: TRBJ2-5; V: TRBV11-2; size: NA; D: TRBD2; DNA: TGTGCCAGCAGCCGCCGGGGACTAGCGGAGACCCAGTACTTC; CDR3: CASSRRGLAETQYF
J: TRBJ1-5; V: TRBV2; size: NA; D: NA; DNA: TGTGCCAGCAGTGAAACCCAGAATCAGCCCCAGCATTTT; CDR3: CASSETQNQPQHF
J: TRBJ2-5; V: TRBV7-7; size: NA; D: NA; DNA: TGTGCCAGCAGCTTAAGCGACCCGGGGACCCAGTACTTC; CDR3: CASSLSDPGTQYF
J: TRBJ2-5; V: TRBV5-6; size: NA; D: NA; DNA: TGTGCCAGCAGCCGGACAGCAGGGGATCGAGGGACCCAGTACTTC; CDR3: CASSRTAGDRGTQYF
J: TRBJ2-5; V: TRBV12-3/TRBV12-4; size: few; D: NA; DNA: TGTGCCAGCAGGCGCCGGGGTGGAGAGACCCAGTACTTC; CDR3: CASRRRGGETQYF
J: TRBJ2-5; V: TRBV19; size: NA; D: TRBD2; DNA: TGTGCCAGTAGTATAGGACTAGCGGGGGGCCAGGGGACCCAGTACTTC; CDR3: CASSIGLAGGQGTQYF
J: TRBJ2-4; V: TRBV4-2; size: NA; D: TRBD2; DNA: TGTGCCAGCAGCCACGCGACTAGCGGGGAAAACATTCAGTACTTC; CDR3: CASSHATSGENIQYF
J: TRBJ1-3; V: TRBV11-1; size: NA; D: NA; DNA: TGTGCCAGCAGCTTAACAGTGCCTGGAAACACCATATATTTT; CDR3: CASSLTVPGNTIYF
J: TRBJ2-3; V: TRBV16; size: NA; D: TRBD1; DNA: TGTGCCAGCAGCCCCCCACCGGACAGGGGTTACTACACAGATACGCAGTATTTT; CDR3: CASSPPPDRGYYTDTQYF
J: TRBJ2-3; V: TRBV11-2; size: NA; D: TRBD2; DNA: TGTGCCAGCAGCTTTCATGGGACTAGCGGGACAGATACGCAGTATTTT; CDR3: CASSFHGTSGTDTQYF
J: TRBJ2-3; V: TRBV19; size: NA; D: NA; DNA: TGTGCCAGTAGGGCCTGGGCGCGGGCCCCGCTAGATACGCAGTATTTT; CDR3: CASRAWARAPLDTQYF
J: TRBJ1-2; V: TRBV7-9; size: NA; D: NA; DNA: TGTGCCAGCAGCCAAACGCAGGGATGGTACAGCTATGGCTACACCTTC; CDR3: CASSQTQGWYSYGYTF
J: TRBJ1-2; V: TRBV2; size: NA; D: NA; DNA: TGTGCCAGCAACCTAATTCAGGTCTATGGCTACACCTTC; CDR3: CASNLIQVYGYTF
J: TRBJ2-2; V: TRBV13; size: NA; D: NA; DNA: TGTGCCAGCAGCGCGGGCCCCGTCACCGGGGAGCTGTTTTTT; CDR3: CASSAGPVTGELFF
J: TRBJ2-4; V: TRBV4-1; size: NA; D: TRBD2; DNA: TGCGCCAGCAGCCAAGAGGGGAGGGAGCTAGCCAAAAACATTCAGTACTTC; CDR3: CASSQEGRELAKNIQYF